This entry lists 10 T cell receptor beta chains sequenced from one sample in a study of T cells after yellow fever vaccination. TCRdb called the 5' RACE reads again in MiXCR, with one record for every CDR3 protein. The sample lists 320,000 or so distinct CDR3 sequences; 8.1% were seen once. Material: PBMCs, obtained around 45 days after the first yellow fever vaccination. The receptor set was obtained from a man between 18 and 35 years old who received the YFV17D yellow fever vaccine.

This clonotype was counted between two and nine times. The rearrangement uses TRBV5-1 and TRBJ1-2, with TRBD1 as a possible D gene (6 bases). This CDR3 region has 15 residues. The germline gives CDR1 SGHRS, CDR2 YFSETQ. V lost 4 bases, J lost 4 bases, and 17 bases lay in between. CDR3 nucleotide sequence: TGCGCCAGCAGCGCCGGCGGGGGGCTTGCCTATGGCTACACCTTC. Residues: CASSAGGGLAYGYTF. Supplemented by reference TRBV5-1 and TRBJ1-2, the full variable domain reads KAGVTQTPRYLIKTRGQQVTLSCSPISGHRSVSWYQQTPGQGLQFLFEYFSETQRNKGNFPGRFSGRQFSNSRSEMNVSTLELGDSALYLCASSAGGGLAYGYTFGSGTRLTVV.

V is TRBV4-2 and J is TRBJ2-1; D might be TRBD1 or TRBD2, each matching 5 bases. The V gene lost 2 bases and the J gene lost 8 bases, with 22 bases spanning the gap. The CDR3 length is 17 residues. Germline V lookup: CDR1 LGHNA, CDR2 YNFKEQ. The CDR3 bases are TGTGCCAGCAGCCAACCTACCATAGCGAAGGTAGGGGATGAGCAGTTCTTC. This codes for CASSQPTIAKVGDEQFF.

CDR3 in amino acids: CASSLDAQISPLHF. In DNA form, the CDR3 reads TGTGCCAGCAGCTTAGATGCTCAAATTTCACCCCTCCACTTT. The rearrangement uses TRBV11-2 and TRBJ1-6; D not resolved. V was clipped by 0 bases and J by 9 bases, with 9 bases between them. This CDR3 is 14 amino acids long. Germline V gives CDR1 SGHAT, CDR2 FQNNGV.

This clonotype was recorded many times. The chain joins TRBV14 to TRBJ1-3; the D is unclear. Trimming took off 4 bases at V and 4 bases at J, with 17 bases between the two ends. Germline assignment: CDR1 SGHDN and CDR2 FVKESK. The CDR3 has 16 residues. CDR3 coding DNA: TGTGCCAGCAGCCGCCGTCAGACCTTAGAGGGAAACACCATATATTTT. This encodes CASSRRQTLEGNTIYF.

This clonotype has only a few counts. The chain joins TRBV5-1 to TRBJ2-2; TRBD1 agrees at 7 bases. The CDR3 loop spans 17 amino acids. The V gene end was trimmed by 1 base and the J gene end by 2 bases; junction bases not matched to a gene: 8. Germline V gene data show CDR1 as SGHRS and CDR2 as YFSETQ. DNA for the CDR3: TGCGCCAGCAGCTTGAGACCGGGACAGTCCAACACCGGGGAGCTGTTTTTT. Its protein is CASSLRPGQSNTGELFF.

A few counts support this clonotype. The rearrangement links TRBV24-1 to TRBJ2-2; weak D call: TRBD1 (5 bases). The germline V and J ends were trimmed by 2 bases and 0 bases, with 9 bases remaining between them. This CDR3 comprises 16 residues. Germline V gene sequence: CDR1 KGHDR, CDR2 SFDVKD. Here the CDR3 reads CATSDWAGSNTGELFF. The CDR3 DNA reads TGTGCCACCAGTGATTGGGCAGGGTCGAACACCGGGGAGCTGTTTTTT.

This clonotype was counted ten times or more. The chain is built from TRBV5-1 and TRBJ2-3, with 7 bases fitting TRBD1. The CDR3 runs 13 residues. Trimming at V came to 5 bases and at J to 3 bases, leaving 3 bases not matched to a gene. Per the germline V gene, CDR1 is SGHRS and CDR2 is YFSETQ. This chain's CDR3 is CASRRGQTDTQYF. DNA for the CDR3: TGCGCCAGCAGGAGGGGACAGACAGATACGCAGTATTTT. Drawing the rest from reference TRBV5-1 and TRBJ2-3, the complete variable domain is KAGVTQTPRYLIKTRGQQVTLSCSPISGHRSVSWYQQTPGQGLQFLFEYFSETQRNKGNFPGRFSGRQFSNSRSEMNVSTLELGDSALYLCASRRGQTDTQYFGPGTRLTVL.

This clonotype has at least ten counts. The V and J genes are TRBV7-9 and TRBJ2-7; D perhaps matches TRBD1 (5 bases). Trimming cost V 1 base and J 1 base, with 8 bases left between them. The CDR3 is 14 residues long. Germline CDR1 is SEHNR and CDR2 is FQNEAQ (reference sequence). CDR3 amino acids: CASSLGRTSYEQYF. The CDR3 DNA reads as TGTGCCAGCAGCTTAGGACGGACATCCTACGAGCAGTACTTC.

In DNA form, the CDR3 reads TGTGCCAGCAGCCGCCCGGCCGGGAGCTCCTATAATTCACCCCTCCACTTT. Protein sequence: CASSRPAGSSYNSPLHF. The chain carries TRBV7-9 and TRBJ1-6; D is unclear. Germline V gene data show CDR1 as SEHNR and CDR2 as FQNEAQ (reference sequence). V dropped 5 bases and J dropped 0 bases, with 14 bases sitting between them. The CDR3 is 17 residues long.

The chain combines TRBV3-1 with TRBJ2-1; perhaps TRBD1 as D (6 bases). The CDR3 sequence is 15 residues long. CDR1 and CDR2 (germline): LGHDT, YNNKEL (reference sequence). Trimming removed 0 bases at V and 1 base at J, with 7 bases between. The DNA of the CDR3 is TGTGCCAGCAGCCAAGATACAGGGTCCTACAATGAGCAGTTCTTC. This encodes CASSQDTGSYNEQFF.